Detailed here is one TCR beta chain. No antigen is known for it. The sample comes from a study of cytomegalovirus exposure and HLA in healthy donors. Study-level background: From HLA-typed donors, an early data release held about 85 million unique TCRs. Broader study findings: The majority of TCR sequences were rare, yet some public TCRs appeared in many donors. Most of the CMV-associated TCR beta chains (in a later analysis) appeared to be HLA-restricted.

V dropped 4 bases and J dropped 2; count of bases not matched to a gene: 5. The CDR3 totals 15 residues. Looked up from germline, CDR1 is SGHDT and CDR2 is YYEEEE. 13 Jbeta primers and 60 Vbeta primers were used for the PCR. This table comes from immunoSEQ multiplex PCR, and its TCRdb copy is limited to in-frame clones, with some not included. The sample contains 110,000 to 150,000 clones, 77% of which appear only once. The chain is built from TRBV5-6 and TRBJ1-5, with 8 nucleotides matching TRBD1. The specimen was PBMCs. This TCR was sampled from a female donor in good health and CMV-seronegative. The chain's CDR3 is CASSRGQVRNQPQHF. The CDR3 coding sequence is TGTGCCAGCAGCCGGGGACAGGTACGCAATCAGCCCCAGCATTTT.